These T cell receptor beta chains were read from a single sample in a study of shared clonotypes between healthy human individuals. TCRdb's table, derived via immunoSEQ multiplex PCR, lists solely in-frame clones and lacks some. The table has millions of clones, approximately 95% seen once. The specimen was naive CD4+ T cells sorted from blood. These receptors were taken from a man younger than 35 in good health. The CDR3 runs from the conserved cysteine through the conserved F or W. Each record gives: D gene, V gene, J gene, CDR3 protein. A D gene is named only where the DNA matches it firmly.

D gene: -; V gene: TRBV27; J gene: TRBJ1-6; CDR3 protein: CASSSTAYNSPLHF
D gene: TRBD1; V gene: TRBV14; J gene: TRBJ1-6; CDR3 protein: CASSQDPGGRTYNSPLHF
D gene: -; V gene: TRBV2; J gene: TRBJ2-2; CDR3 protein: CASRAGPNTGELFF
D gene: -; V gene: TRBV7-2; J gene: TRBJ2-7; CDR3 protein: CASSLGGQGAPYEQYF
D gene: -; V gene: TRBV11-2; J gene: TRBJ1-6; CDR3 protein: CASSPIGVPLSPLHF
D gene: -; V gene: TRBV6-1; J gene: TRBJ1-6; CDR3 protein: CASSESGTGNSPLHF
D gene: -; V gene: TRBV6-1; J gene: TRBJ1-5; CDR3 protein: CASSELTQSNQPQHF
D gene: TRBD1; V gene: TRBV28; J gene: TRBJ1-3; CDR3 protein: CASSSAGTGGNTIYF
D gene: -; V gene: TRBV2; J gene: TRBJ2-2; CDR3 protein: CASISSYGRTGELFF
D gene: TRBD1; V gene: TRBV30; J gene: TRBJ1-6; CDR3 protein: CAWRNRGNSPLHF
D gene: TRBD2; V gene: TRBV5-1; J gene: TRBJ2-1; CDR3 protein: CASSIPGTSGYNEQFF
D gene: TRBD1; V gene: TRBV5-1; J gene: TRBJ1-4; CDR3 protein: CASSNGQGNEKLFF
D gene: -; V gene: TRBV9; J gene: TRBJ1-1; CDR3 protein: CASSVVGVANTEAFF
D gene: TRBD2; V gene: TRBV11-2; J gene: TRBJ2-3; CDR3 protein: CASSLPVAGAYTDTQYF
D gene: -; V gene: TRBV10-2; J gene: TRBJ2-7; CDR3 protein: CASRGSPSSYEQYF
D gene: TRBD2; V gene: TRBV9; J gene: TRBJ2-7; CDR3 protein: CASSRSGLVANEQYF
D gene: TRBD1; V gene: TRBV5-4; J gene: TRBJ1-2; CDR3 protein: CASSLGRQGLAGGYTF
D gene: -; V gene: TRBV5-1; J gene: TRBJ1-4; CDR3 protein: CASSLGKGGEKLFF
D gene: -; V gene: TRBV27; J gene: TRBJ1-4; CDR3 protein: CASRKGGKVEKLFF
D gene: -; V gene: TRBV6-5; J gene: TRBJ2-7; CDR3 protein: CASSYKVHSYEQYF
D gene: TRBD1; V gene: TRBV30; J gene: TRBJ1-3; CDR3 protein: CAWRTTGAFLSGNTIYF
D gene: TRBD1; V gene: TRBV6-4; J gene: TRBJ1-2; CDR3 protein: CATPRTGPNYGYTF
D gene: TRBD1; V gene: TRBV29-1; J gene: TRBJ2-2; CDR3 protein: CSVGGQGTYTGELFF
D gene: -; V gene: TRBV7-2; J gene: TRBJ1-2; CDR3 protein: CASSLFGDSGGYTF
D gene: -; V gene: TRBV9; J gene: TRBJ2-3; CDR3 protein: CASSGRGRLAVTDTQYF
D gene: TRBD1; V gene: TRBV18; J gene: TRBJ2-7; CDR3 protein: CASSRGTGGFYEQYF
D gene: -; V gene: TRBV28; J gene: TRBJ1-5; CDR3 protein: CASSPHIENQPQHF
D gene: -; V gene: TRBV20-1; J gene: TRBJ1-2; CDR3 protein: CSAPTTPGYTF
D gene: TRBD2; V gene: TRBV15; J gene: TRBJ2-1; CDR3 protein: CATERGNLARYNEQFF
D gene: TRBD2; V gene: TRBV7-9; J gene: TRBJ2-2; CDR3 protein: CASTYSGGNTGELFF
D gene: -; V gene: TRBV5-5; J gene: TRBJ2-5; CDR3 protein: CASSRPTGLRETQYF
D gene: -; V gene: TRBV30; J gene: TRBJ1-1; CDR3 protein: CAWSRGGETEAFF